The sequence of this T cell receptor (beta chain) was determined in a study of cytomegalovirus exposure and HLA in healthy donors. J lost 7 bases, V lost 5 bases, and 12 bases had no gene match. Germline V gene lookup returns CDR1 SNHLY and CDR2 FYNNEI. This CDR3 contains 16 residues. PCR used 60 Vbeta primers and 13 Jbeta primers. The data were produced by immunoSEQ multiplex PCR, yet TCRdb's version contains in-frame clones alone and is incomplete. The sample records roughly 130,000 clones, 80% being singletons. The table lists this clone with a count of one. As yet, its antigen is unknown. Whole-study findings and limits: A later analysis reportedly found that, within productive TCRs, an Asian-associated ancestry cluster had fewer N-insertions than the mean observed across the roughly 700 donors.

This receptor was obtained from a man aged 25-45 years in good health and CMV-seronegative. Sequenced input: PBMCs. The chain carries TRBV2 and TRBJ2-1, with 9 bases matching TRBD2. The CDR3 sequence: CASSSRMSLAGNEQFF. The CDR3 DNA is TGTGCCAGCAGTTCTCGCATGTCCCTAGCGGGGAATGAGCAGTTCTTC.